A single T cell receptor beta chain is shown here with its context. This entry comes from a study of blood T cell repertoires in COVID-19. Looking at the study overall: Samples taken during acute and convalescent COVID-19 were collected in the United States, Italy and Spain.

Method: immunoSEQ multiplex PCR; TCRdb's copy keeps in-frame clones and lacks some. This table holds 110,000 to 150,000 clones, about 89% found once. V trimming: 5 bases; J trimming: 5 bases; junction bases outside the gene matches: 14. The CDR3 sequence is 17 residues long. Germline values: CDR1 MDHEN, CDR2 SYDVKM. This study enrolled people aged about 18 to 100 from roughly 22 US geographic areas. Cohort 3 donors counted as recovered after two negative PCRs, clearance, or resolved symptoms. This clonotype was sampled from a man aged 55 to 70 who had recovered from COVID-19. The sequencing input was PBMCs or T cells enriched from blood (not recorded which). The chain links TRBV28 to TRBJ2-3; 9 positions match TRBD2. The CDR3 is CASSTLFRGGVLDTQYF. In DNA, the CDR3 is TGTGCCAGCAGTACCCTTTTTCGCGGGGGGGTCCTAGATACGCAGTATTTT. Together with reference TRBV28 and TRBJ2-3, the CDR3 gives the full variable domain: DVKVTQSSRYLVKRTGEKVFLECVQDMDHENMFWYRQDPGLGLRLIYFSYDVKMKEKGDIPEGYSVSREKKERFSLILESASTNQTSMYLCASSTLFRGGVLDTQYFGPGTRLTVL.